The entry below describes one T cell receptor beta chain. Authors' data handling: Scientists estimated how many nucleated cells there were by amplifying reference gene primers. Sequenced by immunoSEQ multiplex PCR; TCRdb stores in-frame clones only, minus some. The V and J calls and clone size come from that table; D and trimming were worked out from the DNA. Of around 200,000 clones in the sample, 70% to 90% were seen once. Participants, about 18 to 100 years old, spanned about two dozen US areas. Participant-given clinical history determined each cohort assignment. Germline CDR1 and CDR2: SGHRS and YFSETQ. The CDR3 is made up of 15 amino acids. V lost 2 bases and J lost 0, with 12 bases in between. The sample belongs to a study of blood T cell repertoires in COVID-19. As for the study in general: Sites across the United States, Italy and Spain contributed samples from acute and convalescent COVID-19.

This receptor was identified in a young woman who had been exposed to COVID-19. Sequenced sample: PBMCs or T cells enriched from blood (not recorded which). The chain links TRBV5-1 to TRBJ2-7; weak D call: TRBD2 (6 bases). CDR3 bases: TGCGCCAGCAGCTTTAGCGGAGTTAGCTCCTACGAGCAGTACTTC. As protein: CASSFSGVSSYEQYF.